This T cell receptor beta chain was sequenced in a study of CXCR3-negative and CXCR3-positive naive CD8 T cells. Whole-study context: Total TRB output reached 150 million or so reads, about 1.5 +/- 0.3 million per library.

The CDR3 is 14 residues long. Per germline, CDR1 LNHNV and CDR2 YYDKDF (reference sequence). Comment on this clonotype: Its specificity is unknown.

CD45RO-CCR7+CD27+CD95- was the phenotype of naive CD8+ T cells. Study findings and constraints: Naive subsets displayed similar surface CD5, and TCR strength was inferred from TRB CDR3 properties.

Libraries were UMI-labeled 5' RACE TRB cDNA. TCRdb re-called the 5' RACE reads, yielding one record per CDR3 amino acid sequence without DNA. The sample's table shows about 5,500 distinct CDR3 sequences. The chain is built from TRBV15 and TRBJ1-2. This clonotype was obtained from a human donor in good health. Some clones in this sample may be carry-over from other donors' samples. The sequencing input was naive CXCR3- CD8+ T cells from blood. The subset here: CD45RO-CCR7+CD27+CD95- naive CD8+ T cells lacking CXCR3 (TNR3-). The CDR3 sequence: CATRDVETNYGYTF.